The clone carrying this TCR beta chain was counted ten times or more. These data belong to a study of identical twins' blood T cells. Germline V CDR1 and CDR2: WSHSY, SAAADI. Germline trimming cut 8 bases from V and 0 bases from J; bases unmatched to any gene: 9. The CDR3 is 16 amino acids. TCRdb reprocessed the 5' RACE reads with MiXCR, giving one entry per CDR3 protein. The repertoire consists of hundreds of thousands of distinct CDR3 sequences, with over 25% occurring once and the leading ten covering about 6%. The sample comprised PBMCs. This receptor was obtained from a woman between 18 and 50 years old in good health. The chain uses TRBV10-2 and TRBJ1-1, with TRBD1 matching over 10 bases. The CDR3 DNA is TGCGCCAGCGCCCGGGACAGGGGAAACATGAACACTGAAGCTTTCTTT. This encodes CASARDRGNMNTEAFF.